This T cell receptor (beta chain) was sequenced in a study of early T cells in non-severe SARS-CoV-2 infection. Attachment of unique molecular identifiers to individual cDNA molecules was performed. TCRdb used MiXCR to reprocess the 5' RACE reads, holding one entry per CDR3 protein. In the table there are about 59,000 distinct CDR3 sequences, over 9.5% of which are singletons. V was trimmed by 6 bases and J by 1 base, leaving 7 bases between them. Germline CDR1 and CDR2: SQVTM and ANQGSEA. This CDR3 spans 11 amino acids. Many counts were recorded for this clonotype. This sequence joins TRBV29-1 and TRBJ2-7; D ambiguous. This receptor was obtained from an adult who was a healthcare worker with PCR-confirmed SARS-CoV-2 infection or an uninfected control (not recorded which). Sequencing was done on a sample of whole blood. The CDR3 sequence is CSVGVSYEQYF. CDR3 nucleotides: TGCAGCGTGGGCGTGTCCTACGAGCAGTACTTC.